This entry describes one T cell receptor beta chain. Assay: immunoSEQ multiplex PCR; the TCRdb copy retains only in-frame clones and omits some. The table records 250,000 to 300,000 clones, 85% to 90% of them present only once. Participants had their cohort set by participant-reported clinical history. The data originate from a study of blood T cell repertoires in COVID-19. In the study overall: From T cells, B-cell-depleted T cells, or PBMCs came the material, which was cDNA or gDNA.

CDR1 is SGHTA and CDR2 is FQGNSA in the germline V gene. Trimming cost V 2 bases and J 0 bases, with 8 bases left between them. The CDR3 covers 14 residues. Sequencing was done on a sample of PBMCs or T cells enriched from blood (not recorded which). The V gene is TRBV7-2, the J gene TRBJ2-7, with no clear D. The TCR comes from an older woman in a cohort exposed to, infected with or recovered from COVID-19 (not recorded which). The CDR3 bases are TGTGCCAGCAGCTTATCGGAGAGCTCCTACGAGCAGTACTTC. Its translation is CASSLSESSYEQYF.